A single T cell receptor (beta chain) is shown here with its context. Some clones are missing from TCRdb's copy, which holds only in-frame ones; the method was immunoSEQ multiplex PCR. In the table there are 700,000 or so clones, roughly 88% of which are singletons. The data derive from a study of shared T cell receptors in the human thymus. V was pared by 3 bases and J by 3 bases, with 8 bases of the junction left unmatched. In germline, CDR1 is SGHVS, CDR2 FQNEAQ. The CDR3 has 15 amino acids. The data were also submitted as part of a second study, on human thymus T cells. As reported in that work: Corrective surgery for congenital heart defects was being performed on the healthy Finnish infants who served as donors. The authors found apparently biased V and J gene usage in thymic and blood repertoires.

This sequence joins TRBV7-8 and TRBJ2-7; 7 bases are shared with TRBD1. The sequenced material came from thymocytes. The sequence came from a girl under three years old with a congenital heart defect. The DNA of the CDR3 is TGTGCCAGCAGCTTGCCCGGGACAGCGAGCTACGAGCAGTACTTC. Amino acids: CASSLPGTASYEQYF.